The 9 T cell receptor beta chains below all came from one sample that was sequenced in a study of blood T cell repertoires in COVID-19. Profiling relied on immunoSEQ multiplex PCR, and the TCRdb table lists in-frame clones only, not all of them. The data hold around 30,000 clones, with around 90% observed a single time. Source material: peripheral blood. Source of these receptors: a human donor in a cohort sampled during active COVID-19. The donor label of this sample is uncertain.

V and J are TRBV19 and TRBJ2-5, with 9 bases that match TRBD1. The CDR3 has 13 residues. Unmatched junction bases numbered 3, after V lost 7 bases and J lost 3 bases. Germline V gene lookup returns CDR1 LNHDA and CDR2 SQIVND (reference sequence). The CDR3 DNA reads TGTGCCAGTAATCGGGACAGGGAAGAGACCCAGTACTTC. It is translated as CASNRDREETQYF.

This rearrangement joins TRBV2 to TRBJ1-1; TRBD1 agrees at 7 bases. Germline CDR1 and CDR2: SNHLY and FYNNEI. Unmatched junction bases numbered 5, after V lost 4 bases and J lost 0 bases. The CDR3 spans 15 residues. The CDR3 region is CASSVVGTVNTEAFF. In DNA form, the CDR3 reads TGTGCCAGCAGTGTCGTAGGGACAGTGAACACTGAAGCTTTCTTT.

The genes are TRBV30 and TRBJ1-4; D is possibly TRBD1 (5 bases). Per the germline V gene, CDR1 is GTSNPN and CDR2 is SVGIG (reference sequence). Trimming cost V 1 base and J 8 bases, with 23 bases left between them. The CDR3 loop spans 17 amino acids. The CDR3 DNA sequence: TGTGCCTGGAGTGGGGGACCGGGACTCTCCATTGGGGAAAAACTGTTTTTT. It encodes CAWSGGPGLSIGEKLFF.

A single count supports this clone. V gene TRBV7-9 combines with J gene TRBJ1-5; D not resolved. V was pared by 0 bases and J by 3 bases, with 12 bases between. Germline V gene sequence: CDR1 SEHNR, CDR2 FQNEAQ (reference sequence). This CDR3 spans 16 amino acids. CDR3 nucleotide sequence: TGTGCCAGCAGCTTAGCCCCGGGGTTACCCAATCAGCCCCAGCATTTT. It translates to CASSLAPGLPNQPQHF.

The genes are TRBV19 and TRBJ1-6; 7 bases are a match to TRBD1. Per the germline V gene, CDR1 is LNHDA and CDR2 is SQIVND (reference sequence). The V gene end was trimmed by 4 bases and the J gene end by 0 bases; junction bases not matched to a gene: 6. The CDR3 is 17 amino acids. This CDR3 reads CASSTRTGSSYNSPLHF. The CDR3 DNA sequence: TGTGCCAGTAGTACCCGGACAGGCAGCTCCTATAATTCACCCCTCCACTTT.

In this sample, this clone turned up once. The chain uses TRBV24-1 and TRBJ2-7, with D perhaps TRBD1 (7 bases). This CDR3 has 16 residues. Trimming pared 4 bases from V and 1 base from J, leaving 16 bases between. Looked up from germline, CDR1 is KGHDR and CDR2 is SFDVKD. The CDR3 DNA reads TGTGCCACCAGTGACCGTGGACAGGCGGGGTCCTACGAGCAGTACTTC. It yields the protein CATSDRGQAGSYEQYF.

The chain uses TRBV2 and TRBJ1-1; D gene ambiguous. The CDR3 runs to 11 residues. From germline, CDR1 is SNHLY and CDR2 FYNNEI. The ends were cut back, 6 bases at V and 3 bases at J, with 5 bases in the middle. In DNA, the CDR3 is TGTGCCAGCAGCGGGGACACTGAAGCTTTCTTT. This encodes CASSGDTEAFF. The whole variable domain, filled in from reference TRBV2 and TRBJ1-1, reads EPEVTQTPSHQVTQMGQEVILRCVPISNHLYFYWYRQILGQKVEFLVSFYNNEISEKSEIFDDQFSVERPDGSNFTLKIRSTKLEDSAMYFCASSGDTEAFFGQGTRLTVV.

This clone was recorded only once. The chain employs TRBV29-1 and TRBJ2-1; 8 nucleotides agree with TRBD2. The germline V gene encodes CDR1 SQVTM and CDR2 ANQGSEA. J gave up 0 bases and V 6 bases, and 7 bases lay outside the gene matches. The length of the CDR3 is 15 residues. The CDR3 DNA is TGCAGCGTCCCAGCGGGAGCCAGCTCCTACAATGAGCAGTTCTTC. Protein sequence: CSVPAGASSYNEQFF.

The gene calls are TRBV7-2 and TRBJ1-4; D call uncertain. Trimming removed 1 base at V and 3 bases at J, with 15 bases between. Germline V gene data show CDR1 as SGHTA and CDR2 as FQGNSA. CDR3 length: 17 residues. In DNA form, the CDR3 reads TGTGCCAGCAGCTTAGTATACGTGGGCACATCTAATGAAAAACTGTTTTTT. It specifies CASSLVYVGTSNEKLFF.